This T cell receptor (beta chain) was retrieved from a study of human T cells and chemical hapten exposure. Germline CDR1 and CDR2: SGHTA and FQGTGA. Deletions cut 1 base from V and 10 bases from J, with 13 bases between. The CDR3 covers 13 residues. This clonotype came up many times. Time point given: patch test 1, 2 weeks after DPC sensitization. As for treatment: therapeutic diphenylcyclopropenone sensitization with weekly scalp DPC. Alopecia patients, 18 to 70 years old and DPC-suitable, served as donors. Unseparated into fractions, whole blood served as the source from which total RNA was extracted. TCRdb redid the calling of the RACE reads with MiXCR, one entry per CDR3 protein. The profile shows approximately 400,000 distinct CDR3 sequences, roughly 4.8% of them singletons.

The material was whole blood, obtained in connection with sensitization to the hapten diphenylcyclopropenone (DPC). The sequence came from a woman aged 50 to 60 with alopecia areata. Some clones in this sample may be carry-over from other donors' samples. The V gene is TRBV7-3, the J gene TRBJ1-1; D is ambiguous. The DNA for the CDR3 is TGTGCCAGCAGCTTAAAGGTCCTGGAGGGAGCTTTCTTT. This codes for CASSLKVLEGAFF.